These T cell receptor beta chains were read from a single sample in a study of Graves' ophthalmopathy and Graves' hyperthyroidism. TCRdb passed the multiplex PCR reads through MiXCR, listing each CDR3 protein once. The sample has about 370,000 distinct CDR3 sequences, about a sixth seen once. The sequenced material came from peripheral blood. These receptors all come from an adult woman with stable Graves' hyperthyroidism. Each CDR3 is given with its conserved first and last residue. D genes are given only for firm matches. Expanded clones are given a class, and other clones once, few, many or no size at all.

cdr3_length,clone_size,j_call,v_call,d_call,cdr3_nt,cdr3_aa
15,many,TRBJ2-7,TRBV18,-,TGTGCCAGCTCACCGTCTAGTTACCAGTCCTACGAGCAGTACTTC,CASSPSSYQSYEQYF
13,many,TRBJ1-1,TRBV20-1,-,TGCAGTGCTACGGTTCCGGTAACAGGTGAAGCTTTCTTT,CSATVPVTGEAFF
16,many,TRBJ1-1,TRBV28,TRBD1,TGTGCCAGCAGTTTGGGACAGGGATTGGCGAACACTGAAGCTTTCTTT,CASSLGQGLANTEAFF
14,many,TRBJ2-2,TRBV19,TRBD1,TGTGCCAGTAGCCCGAGACAGGGGACCGGGGAGCTGTTTTTT,CASSPRQGTGELFF
13,once,TRBJ1-2,TRBV29-1,-,TGCAGCGCCAGACAGGTCCGTAACTATGGCTACACCTTC,CSARQVRNYGYTF
17,many,TRBJ1-1,TRBV7-9,-,TGTGCCAGCAGCTTGGGAGGGGGAGCCTACATGAACACTGAAGCTTTCTTT,CASSLGGGAYMNTEAFF
14,many,TRBJ2-7,TRBV5-1,-,TGCGCCAGCAGCTTGGGGTCCGACTCCTACGAGCAGTACTTC,CASSLGSDSYEQYF
15,many,TRBJ2-7,TRBV20-1,-,TGCAGTGCCCCGTTTTTACTGAAACCCCCCTACGAGCAGTACTTC,CSAPFLLKPPYEQYF
16,many,TRBJ2-4,TRBV30,-,TGTGCCTCGATACCTAGGACTTCCCCGGGGAGGAACATTCAGTACTTC,CASIPRTSPGRNIQYF
13,many,TRBJ2-5,TRBV12-3/TRBV12-4,-,TGTGCCAGCACCCCCGGGGAGAAAGAGACCCAGTACTTC,CASTPGEKETQYF
17,few,TRBJ2-5,TRBV5-1,TRBD2,TGCGCCAGCAGCACCGGACTAGCGGTAAAGTACCAAGAGACCCAGTACTTC,CASSTGLAVKYQETQYF
17,many,TRBJ2-4,TRBV12-3/TRBV12-4,TRBD1,TGTGCCAGCAGTTTAGAAAGGGACAGTCTAGCCAAAAACATTCAGTACTTC,CASSLERDSLAKNIQYF
14,many,TRBJ2-7,TRBV5-1,-,TGCGCCAGCAGCTTGTGGGGGGCGGCGGACGAGCAGTACTTC,CASSLWGAADEQYF
16,many,TRBJ1-5,TRBV2,TRBD1,TGTGCCAGCAGTCGGTCGACAGGGGTTGGTTTCCAGCCCCAGCATTTT,CASSRSTGVGFQPQHF
14,many,TRBJ1-1,TRBV12-3/TRBV12-4,-,TGTGCCAGCACCGTCCAGACGGCCAACACTGAAGCTTTCTTT,CASTVQTANTEAFF
14,many,TRBJ2-4,TRBV5-5,-,TGTGCCAGCAGCTTGAAGGCGCAAGGCAACATTCAGTACTTC,CASSLKAQGNIQYF
17,many,TRBJ2-7,TRBV12-5,-,TGTGCTAGTGGTTTGGTAGTCTCCACAGGGACCTCCTACGAGCAGTACTTC,CASGLVVSTGTSYEQYF
16,many,TRBJ1-1,TRBV5-1,-,TGCGCCAGCAGCACCATGGGTCCGATTCGACGAGCTGAAGCTTTCTTT,CASSTMGPIRRAEAFF
15,many,TRBJ2-7,TRBV28,TRBD2,TGTGCCAGCAGTTCGCGACTAGCGGGAACCTACGAGCAGTACTTC,CASSSRLAGTYEQYF
14,-,TRBJ2-7,TRBV20-1,-,TGCAGCCCATACCGCGCTGGGAGTTCCTACGAGCAGTACTTC,CSPYRAGSSYEQYF
15,-,TRBJ1-2,TRBV2,TRBD1,TGTGCCAGCAAGAAAGACAGGGGATACGGCTATGGCTACACCTTC,CASKKDRGYGYGYTF
15,many,TRBJ2-2,TRBV12-3/TRBV12-4,-,TGTGCCAGCAGTTCGTGGCAGGTGAACACCGGGGAGCTGTTTTTT,CASSSWQVNTGELFF
15,many,TRBJ2-7,TRBV4-1,TRBD1,TGCGCCAGCAGCCAAGTACAGGGGGCGGTGTACGAGCAGTACTTC,CASSQVQGAVYEQYF
12,many,TRBJ2-5,TRBV20-1,TRBD2,TGCAGTGTAGCGGGTGCCGGAGAGACCCAGTACTTC,CSVAGAGETQYF
14,many,TRBJ1-2,TRBV10-3,-,TGTGCCATCAGTGTAGGAGGCGATAACTATGGCTACACCTTC,CAISVGGDNYGYTF
11,many,TRBJ1-1,TRBV2,-,TGTGCCGGTGGACGACAGACTGAAGCTTTCTTT,CAGGRQTEAFF
13,many,TRBJ2-7,TRBV12-3/TRBV12-4,-,TGTGCCAGCAGTATATCGACCTACTACGAGCAGTACTTC,CASSISTYYEQYF
16,few,TRBJ2-7,TRBV11-2,-,TGTGCCAGCAGCCTCAATGGGGGCCCCAGCTCCTACGAGCAGTACTTC,CASSLNGGPSSYEQYF
13,many,TRBJ1-6,TRBV12-3/TRBV12-4,-,TGTGCCAGCAGTTTAGTGTCCGGCTCACCCCTCCACTTT,CASSLVSGSPLHF
15,-,TRBJ2-2,TRBV10-1,-,TGCGCCAGCAGTGACCCGGGAAAACGAGGCGGGGAGCTGTTTTTT,CASSDPGKRGGELFF
16,many,TRBJ2-5,TRBV4-1,-,TGCGCCAGCAGCCAAGGGGAGAGGGGCTTTGGGGAGACCCAGTACTTC,CASSQGERGFGETQYF
13,few,TRBJ1-3,TRBV11-2,-,TGTGCCAGCAGCCCGACACCTGGAAACACCATATATTTT,CASSPTPGNTIYF
15,many,TRBJ2-7,TRBV20-1,-,TGCAGCCCCAGGGGCCCGGGACTAAATGGTTACGAGCAGTACTTC,CSPRGPGLNGYEQYF
14,once,TRBJ2-7,TRBV6-1,TRBD1,TGTGCCAGCAGTGTCCGGGACAGCACCTACGAGCAGTACTTC,CASSVRDSTYEQYF
15,many,TRBJ2-7,TRBV6-1,TRBD2,TGTGCCAGCAGTGCACTAGCGGGAGGCTGGTACGAGCAGTACTTC,CASSALAGGWYEQYF
19,many,TRBJ1-3,TRBV28,TRBD1,TGTGCCAGCAGACTAGCCGGGACAGGGGGCGCGGTTCCCGGAAACACCATATATTTT,CASRLAGTGGAVPGNTIYF
16,-,TRBJ1-2,TRBV12-5,-,TGTGCTAGTGGTTTGGTACTCCCGGGAGTCCGCTATGGCTACACCTTC,CASGLVLPGVRYGYTF
14,-,TRBJ2-5,TRBV7-9,-,TGTGCCAGCAGCCGACCTCAGGGAGGCGAGACCCAGTACTTC,CASSRPQGGETQYF
14,few,TRBJ2-7,TRBV5-1,-,TGCGCCAGCAGCCACGTAGGACCCCCGGGGGAGCAGTACTTC,CASSHVGPPGEQYF
13,many,TRBJ2-5,TRBV28,-,TGTGCCAGCAAGAAAGCGAATGAGGAGACCCAGTACTTC,CASKKANEETQYF
15,many,TRBJ2-2,TRBV29-1,TRBD2,TGCAGCGTTGGGGTAGCGGGAGTGAGTACCGGGGAGCTGTTTTTT,CSVGVAGVSTGELFF
14,few,TRBJ2-7,TRBV18,-,TGTGCCAGCTCACCGAATGGCGGAGGGGTCGAGCAGTACTTC,CASSPNGGGVEQYF
14,many,TRBJ1-3,TRBV29-1,-,TGCAGCGTTTTTGACAGGACTTCTGGAAACACCATATATTTT,CSVFDRTSGNTIYF
15,many,TRBJ2-7,TRBV4-3,-,TGCGCCAGCAGCCAAGACACATGGGCGAGGGGCGAGCAGTACTTC,CASSQDTWARGEQYF
16,many,TRBJ2-7,TRBV28,-,TGTGCCAGCAGTTTATTGGCCCCGGGTGGCTCCTACGAGCAGTACTTC,CASSLLAPGGSYEQYF
15,-,TRBJ1-5,TRBV6-2/TRBV6-3,TRBD1,TGTGCCAGCAGCGGGGGACAGGGGGAGGGACAGCCCCAGCATTTT,CASSGGQGEGQPQHF
14,many,TRBJ1-2,TRBV20-1,-,TGCAGTGCTAGGGGACTTCAGGCGAACTATGGCTACACCTTC,CSARGLQANYGYTF
15,many,TRBJ1-5,TRBV28,TRBD1,TGTGCCAGCAGTTTACTTGGACAGGGCAATCAGCCCCAGCATTTT,CASSLLGQGNQPQHF
12,-,TRBJ2-4,TRBV7-9,-,TGTGCCAGCAGCTTAGGACAAAACATTCAGTACTTC,CASSLGQNIQYF
15,many,TRBJ2-7,TRBV7-2,TRBD2,TGTGCCAGCAGCTTGTCCCTAGCGGTCACCTACGAGCAGTACTTC,CASSLSLAVTYEQYF
13,many,TRBJ2-7,TRBV5-1,-,TGCGCCAGCAGCTTGGCTCAAACCTACGAGCAGTACTTC,CASSLAQTYEQYF
12,many,TRBJ2-5,TRBV28,-,TGTGCCAGCAGGGACCTGGGAGAGACCCAGTACTTC,CASRDLGETQYF